A selection of T cell receptor beta chains follows, all from one sample in a study of blood T cell repertoires in COVID-19. Sequenced by immunoSEQ multiplex PCR; TCRdb stores in-frame clones only, minus some. The data hold roughly 200,000 clones, with 85% to 90% observed a single time. The sample was peripheral blood. Receptors were obtained from a man aged 35-49 years with active or convalescent COVID-19. CDR3s include the opening cysteine and the closing phenylalanine or tryptophan. The order of the fields is CDR3 DNA, CDR3 protein, J gene, clone size, V gene, D gene. The D gene is left open where the match is weak. Not all rows give a size; the values are once, few, many and, for expanded clones, a class.

DNA: TGTGCCTGGACCCAGGGTTCCGCAACTAATGAAAAACTGTTTTTT; CDR3: CAWTQGSATNEKLFF; J: TRBJ1-4; size: -; V: TRBV30; D: -
DNA: TGTGCCACCAGCGATATCACAGGTCCTGCCTACGAGCAGTACTTC; CDR3: CATSDITGPAYEQYF; J: TRBJ2-7; size: -; V: TRBV15; D: -
DNA: TGTGCCAGCAGCCTTAGCGGGCGTCGGGGGGATACGCAGTATTTT; CDR3: CASSLSGRRGDTQYF; J: TRBJ2-3; size: -; V: TRBV28; D: TRBD2
DNA: TGTGCCACCAGTGATTTTTCGGTGGAGGATGAGCAGTTCTTC; CDR3: CATSDFSVEDEQFF; J: TRBJ2-1; size: -; V: TRBV24-1; D: -
DNA: TGTGCCAGCAGCGTAGCTACCATGAACACTGAAGCTTTCTTT; CDR3: CASSVATMNTEAFF; J: TRBJ1-1; size: -; V: TRBV9; D: -
DNA: TGTGCCAGCAGCTTGCCAGGGACAGCCCTTCTCGAGCAGTACTTC; CDR3: CASSLPGTALLEQYF; J: TRBJ2-7; size: -; V: TRBV5-4; D: TRBD1
DNA: TGTGCCAGCAGTGAACGACAGTATAATTCACCCCTCCACTTT; CDR3: CASSERQYNSPLHF; J: TRBJ1-6; size: -; V: TRBV2; D: -
DNA: TGTGCCAGCAGCCAAGATGGGTCAGGGCGCTCTGGAAACACCATATATTTT; CDR3: CASSQDGSGRSGNTIYF; J: TRBJ1-3; size: -; V: TRBV3-1/TRBV3-2; D: -
DNA: TGTGCCAGCAGTTTGACAGACCCCAATGAGCAGTTCTTC; CDR3: CASSLTDPNEQFF; J: TRBJ2-1; size: few; V: TRBV28; D: -
DNA: TGTGCCAGCAGTTTGGCGGGGAGCATAAAAGGGAATGAGCAGTTCTTC; CDR3: CASSLAGSIKGNEQFF; J: TRBJ2-1; size: -; V: TRBV28; D: -
DNA: TGTGCTAGTGGTTCGGGACAGGGAGGAGGCGAGCAGTACTTC; CDR3: CASGSGQGGGEQYF; J: TRBJ2-7; size: -; V: TRBV12-5; D: TRBD1
DNA: TGCGCCAGCAGCTTGGCCGAGCGGGAGACCCAGTACTTC; CDR3: CASSLAERETQYF; J: TRBJ2-5; size: -; V: TRBV5-1; D: -
DNA: TGTGCCAGTAGTATGGGGGACAGGGACAGACTTCAGCCCCAGCATTTT; CDR3: CASSMGDRDRLQPQHF; J: TRBJ1-5; size: -; V: TRBV19; D: TRBD1
DNA: TGCGCCAGCAGCTTGGCCGGGACTAGCGGGGGACAAGAGACCCAGTACTTC; CDR3: CASSLAGTSGGQETQYF; J: TRBJ2-5; size: few; V: TRBV5-1; D: TRBD2
DNA: TGCGCCAGCAATGACGGAGCTAGCACAGATACGCAGTATTTT; CDR3: CASNDGASTDTQYF; J: TRBJ2-3; size: -; V: TRBV5-1; D: -
DNA: TGTGCCTGGAGTGGACTAGCGGGGGGGCAGTTCTTC; CDR3: CAWSGLAGGQFF; J: TRBJ2-1; size: -; V: TRBV30; D: TRBD2
DNA: TGTGCCAGCAGTTTGACAGGGGAGAAAAAACTGTTTTTT; CDR3: CASSLTGEKKLFF; J: TRBJ1-4; size: -; V: TRBV12-3/TRBV12-4; D: TRBD1
DNA: TGTGCCAGCAGCGTAGCTGATGGACAGGTGAACACCGGGGAGCTGTTTTTT; CDR3: CASSVADGQVNTGELFF; J: TRBJ2-2; size: -; V: TRBV9; D: TRBD1
DNA: TGTGCCAGCAGCTTAGCAGGGGGGGAGACCTACGAGCAGTACTTC; CDR3: CASSLAGGETYEQYF; J: TRBJ2-7; size: once; V: TRBV7-2; D: -
DNA: TGCAGCGTTGGGGAGGATGAAAAACTGTTTTTT; CDR3: CSVGEDEKLFF; J: TRBJ1-4; size: -; V: TRBV29-1; D: -